These 19 T cell receptor beta chains were sequenced from one sample in a study of cytomegalovirus exposure and HLA in healthy donors. PCR was performed using 60 Vbeta and 13 Jbeta primers. Some clones are missing from TCRdb's copy, which holds only in-frame ones; the method was immunoSEQ multiplex PCR. The table has some 180,000 clones, 80% seen once; the top ten hold 1.5% to 2%. The material sequenced was PBMCs. Source of these receptors: a woman aged 30 to 39 in good health and CMV-seronegative.

This chain joins TRBV7-3 and TRBJ1-6; D is unresolved. The CDR3 has 13 residues. CDR1 is SGHTA and CDR2 is FQGTGA in the germline V gene. Trimming took off 4 bases at V and 11 bases at J, with 12 bases between the two ends. The CDR3 sequence is CASSSGRGTPLHF. Written as DNA, the CDR3 is TGTGCCAGCAGCTCCGGGCGGGGAACACCCCTCCACTTT. Together with reference TRBV7-3 and TRBJ1-6, the CDR3 gives the full variable domain: GAGVSQTPSNKVTEKGKYVELRCDPISGHTALYWYRQSLGQGPEFLIYFQGTGAADDSGLPNDRFFAVRPEGSVSTLKIQRTERGDSAVYLCASSSGRGTPLHFGNGTRLTVT.

The chain has TRBV7-7 and TRBJ2-2; D may be TRBD2 (6 bases). The germline gives CDR1 SSHAT, CDR2 FNYEAQ (reference sequence). The CDR3 is made up of 14 amino acids. V lost 5 bases, J lost 4 bases, and 11 bases lay in between. The CDR3 loop is CASSPMGGTGELFF. The CDR3 DNA follows: TGTGCCAGCAGCCCAATGGGGGGCACCGGGGAGCTGTTTTTT.

The rearrangement links TRBV4-1 to TRBJ2-7; no firm D call. Germline CDR1 is MGHRA and CDR2 is YSYEKL. The CDR3 sequence is 15 residues long. The ends were cut back, 1 base at V and 1 base at J, with 11 bases in the middle. The CDR3 spells CASSQAGSRSYEQYF. Written as DNA, the CDR3 is TGCGCCAGCAGCCAAGCGGGTTCGCGGTCCTACGAGCAGTACTTC.

This clone was seen only a few times. The chain couples TRBV2 to TRBJ1-5, with D tentatively TRBD1 (6 bases). The CDR3 length is 15 residues. Germline lookup yields CDR1 SNHLY and CDR2 FYNNEI. V was pared by 4 bases and J by 4 bases, with 14 bases between. CDR3 sequence reads: CASSVGAASNQPQHF. The CDR3 region has the DNA TGTGCCAGCAGTGTGGGGGCCGCCTCAAATCAGCCCCAGCATTTT.

The CDR3 coding sequence is TGTGCCAGCAGCCTCGGGGGGTGGCAAGAGACCCAGTACTTC. Translation gives CASSLGGWQETQYF. This chain connects TRBV7-2 to TRBJ2-5; 7 bases are a match to TRBD2. V was clipped by 5 bases and J by 2 bases; unmatched bases: 5. This CDR3 has 14 amino acids. The V gene's germline CDR1 is SGHTA and CDR2 FQGNSA. Looking up the rest from reference TRBV7-2 and TRBJ2-5 gives the full variable domain: GAGVSQSPSNKVTEKGKDVELRCDPISGHTALYWYRQSLGQGLEFLIYFQGNSAPDKSGLPSDRFSAERTGGSVSTLTIQRTQQEDSAVYLCASSLGGWQETQYFGPGTRLLVL.

The table lists this clone with a few counts. The chain uses TRBV6-6 and TRBJ1-1; unclear D gene. The CDR3 length is 12 residues. From germline, CDR1 is MNHNY and CDR2 SVGAGI (reference sequence). V was shortened by 1 base and J by 7 bases, with 7 bases between the two germline ends. CDR3 residues: CASSYLASEAFF. CDR3 DNA sequence: TGTGCCAGCAGTTACTTGGCCAGTGAAGCTTTCTTT.

Of note for this clone: One junction end does not reproduce the germline sequence, and a read error may be involved. The chain links TRBV27 to TRBJ2-7, with 8 nucleotides matching TRBD2. Germline-derived CDR1 and CDR2 are MNHEY and SMNVEV (reference sequence). The CDR3 extends over 14 amino acids. This CDR3 reads CASSPNSGRYGQYF. CDR3 coding DNA: TGTGCCAGCAGTCCTAACAGCGGGAGATACGGGCAGTACTTC.

The chain combines TRBV18 with TRBJ1-1, with a tentative D call TRBD1 (6 bases). Germline V gene lookup returns CDR1 KGHSH and CDR2 LQKENI. The CDR3 contains 15 residues. V was cut by 6 bases and J by 0 bases, with 14 bases left in between. The CDR3 protein is CASSPLDSVNTEAFF. The CDR3 region has the DNA TGTGCCAGCTCCCCTCTGGACAGTGTGAACACTGAAGCTTTCTTT.

The gene calls are TRBV5-4 and TRBJ2-2; the D is unclear. V was cut by 2 bases and J by 6 bases, with 8 bases left in between. Germline V gene lookup returns CDR1 SGHNT and CDR2 YYREEE (reference sequence). The CDR3 contains 13 residues. The CDR3 DNA sequence: TGTGCCAGCAGCTTAGAGCCCTCCGGGGAGCTGTTTTTT. It is translated as CASSLEPSGELFF. Full variable domain (outside the CDR3, taken from reference TRBV5-4 and TRBJ2-2): ETGVTQSPTHLIKTRGQQVTLRCSSQSGHNTVSWYQQALGQGPQFIFQYYREEENGRGNFPPRFSGLQFPNYSSELNVNALELDDSALYLCASSLEPSGELFFGEGSRLTVL.

The chain couples TRBV5-1 to TRBJ2-1; 10 bases are a match to TRBD2. The CDR3 is 17 residues long. CDR1 and CDR2 (germline): SGHRS, YFSETQ. With V trimmed by 0 bases and J by 10 bases, 13 bases remained unmatched. CDR3 DNA sequence: TGCGCCAGCAGCTTGGCCTTAACTAGCGGGGTTGGGAAGGAGCAGTTCTTC. Protein: CASSLALTSGVGKEQFF.

This clone was counted once. The V call is TRBV19, the J call TRBJ2-7; no firm D call. V was shortened by 3 bases and J by 1 base, with 7 bases between the two germline ends. This CDR3 has 13 residues. Germline V gene data show CDR1 as LNHDA and CDR2 as SQIVND (reference sequence). CDR3: CASSMQRSYEQYF. CDR3 DNA: TGTGCCAGTAGTATGCAGAGGTCCTACGAGCAGTACTTC.

The rearrangement joins TRBV9 to TRBJ1-2; D call uncertain. Trimming shortened V by 0 bases and J by 3 bases, and 12 bases separated the two germline ends. Germline loops: CDR1 SGDLS, CDR2 YYNGEE. The CDR3 has 15 amino acids. CDR3 region: CASSVAPLSDYGYTF. The CDR3 region has the DNA TGTGCCAGCAGCGTAGCCCCCCTCTCGGACTATGGCTACACCTTC.

The chain carries TRBV5-1 and TRBJ2-7; a possible D gene is TRBD2 (5 bases). Trimming pared 2 bases from V and 6 bases from J, leaving 12 bases between. CDR1 and CDR2 from the germline V gene are SGHRS and YFSETQ. The CDR3 length is 13 residues. The CDR3 protein is CASSFETAGEQYF. CDR3 nucleotides: TGCGCCAGCAGCTTCGAGACCGCGGGCGAGCAGTACTTC. The full variable domain, completed using reference TRBV5-1 and TRBJ2-7, is KAGVTQTPRYLIKTRGQQVTLSCSPISGHRSVSWYQQTPGQGLQFLFEYFSETQRNKGNFPGRFSGRQFSNSRSEMNVSTLELGDSALYLCASSFETAGEQYFGPGTRLTVT.

This chain uses TRBV2 with TRBJ2-5; 8 bases are shared with TRBD1. With 8 bases clipped from V and 5 bases from J, the junction kept 13 bases outside the gene matches. Germline lookup yields CDR1 SNHLY and CDR2 FYNNEI. This CDR3 spans 15 amino acids. This CDR3 is CASRKDRGARETQYF. CDR3 coding DNA: TGTGCCAGCCGAAAAGACAGGGGCGCAAGGGAGACCCAGTACTTC.

V is TRBV5-1 and J is TRBJ1-1; the match to TRBD1 covers 7 bases. In germline, CDR1 is SGHRS, CDR2 YFSETQ. The V gene end was trimmed by 3 bases and the J gene end by 6 bases; junction bases not matched to a gene: 11. CDR3 length: 15 amino acids. DNA for the CDR3: TGCGCCAGCAGCTCAAATGACAGGGACCAAGCTGAAGCTTTCTTT. Protein product: CASSSNDRDQAEAFF.

The chain is built from TRBV18 and TRBJ2-1; the match to TRBD1 covers 11 bases. CDR3 length: 20 amino acids. After removal of 6 bases from V and 7 bases from J, the junction contained 23 bases not matched to a gene. In germline, CDR1 is KGHSH, CDR2 LQKENI. CDR3 residues: CASSFRTGGSWRLRENEQFF. CDR3 nucleotides: TGTGCCAGCTCCTTTAGGACAGGGGGCTCTTGGAGGCTACGTGAGAATGAGCAGTTCTTC.

The chain joins TRBV15 to TRBJ2-1; D gene uncertain. Germline V CDR1 and CDR2: LNHNV, YYDKDF (reference sequence). This CDR3 region has 12 residues. Trimming removed 0 bases at V and 13 bases at J, with 10 bases between. The CDR3 region is CATSRDSIAQFF. DNA of the CDR3: TGTGCCACCAGCAGAGATTCGATAGCCCAGTTCTTC.

This clone has only one observation. V is TRBV18 and J is TRBJ1-6, with 10 bases lining up with TRBD1. Per germline, CDR1 KGHSH and CDR2 LQKENI. The CDR3 length is 17 residues. The V and J ends lost 3 bases and 2 bases, in that order; junction bases with no gene match: 4. The CDR3 nucleotides read TGTGCCAGCTCACCCTGGACAGGGGGAACCTATAATTCACCCCTCCACTTT. It specifies CASSPWTGGTYNSPLHF.

This clone has a handful of counts. This chain uses TRBV14 with TRBJ1-2, with TRBD1 matching over 7 bases. From germline, CDR1 is SGHDN and CDR2 FVKESK. The V and J ends lost 3 bases and 13 bases, in that order; junction bases with no gene match: 5. The CDR3 has 11 residues. In nucleotides, the CDR3 is TGTGCCAGCAGCCAGAACAGGGGACTCACCTTC. It encodes CASSQNRGLTF.